This T cell receptor beta chain was recorded in a study of early T cells in non-severe SARS-CoV-2 infection. CDR1 is SEHNR, CDR2 FQNEAQ, per germline (reference sequence). With 6 bases removed from V and 3 bases from J, the gap between germline ends came to 12 bases. This CDR3 spans 13 amino acids. This clonotype was seen more than once but under ten times. Individual cDNA molecules were tagged with unique molecular identifiers, the study reported. TCRdb fed the 5' RACE reads into MiXCR, producing one record per CDR3 protein. Among about 83,000 distinct CDR3 sequences listed, more than 9% were seen once.

The clonotype comes from an adult who was a healthcare worker with PCR-confirmed SARS-CoV-2 infection or an uninfected control (not recorded which). The sample consisted of whole blood, taken at baseline. The genes are TRBV7-9 and TRBJ2-7, with D uncertain. The CDR3 DNA reads as TGTGCCAGCAGACCTACTAATAGCTACGAGCAGTACTTC. This translates into CASRPTNSYEQYF.